The 18 T cell receptor beta chains listed next were all sequenced from one sample in a study of post-analysis software for immune sequencing data. These receptors have no known antigen. Unique molecular identifiers had been added to the TCR beta cDNA libraries. TCRdb ran MiXCR on the PCR reads and lists one entry per CDR3 protein. Of roughly 670,000 distinct CDR3 sequences listed, roughly three fifths are singletons. Findings and caveats of the study: There were five or six TRBV segments more frequent in patients than controls, and TRBV5-6, TRBV5-1 and TRBV20-1 were among them.

Sequencing was performed on blood. These receptors originate from a girl aged 2-10 years with multiple sclerosis.

The chain links TRBV7-2 to TRBJ2-1; 7 bases fit TRBD2. The CDR3 runs to 16 residues. The germline gives CDR1 SGHTA, CDR2 FQGNSA. The trim removed 0 bases at V and 8 bases at J, leaving 10 bases unmatched. This CDR3 is CASSLAVSGLGDEQFF. DNA for the CDR3: TGTGCCAGCAGCTTAGCGGTTAGCGGGCTGGGGGATGAGCAGTTCTTC.

The CDR3 loop is CSVVTSGSNEQFF. DNA of the CDR3: TGCAGCGTTGTAACTAGCGGGTCGAATGAGCAGTTCTTC. The J gene is TRBJ2-1, the V gene TRBV29-1; 9 bases are a match to TRBD2. V lost 4 bases, J lost 7 bases, and 5 bases stayed unmatched. The length of the CDR3 is 13 residues. The germline CDR1 and CDR2 sequences are SQVTM and ANQGSEA.

The chain is built from TRBV6-5 and TRBJ1-2; D is perhaps TRBD1 (6 bases). Germline CDR1 MNHEY, CDR2 SVGAGI. V was cut by 6 bases and J by 8 bases, with 16 bases left in between. CDR3 size: 13 residues. Here the CDR3 DNA reads TGTGCCAGCAGGCGGACAGTGTCCCACGGCTACACCTTC. This sequence encodes CASRRTVSHGYTF.

J is TRBJ1-4 and V is TRBV4-3; tentative D call: TRBD1 (6 bases). V was trimmed by 1 base and J by 8 bases, leaving 32 bases between them. CDR3 length equals 21 residues. From germline, CDR1 is LGHNA and CDR2 YSLEER. The CDR3 DNA follows: TGCGCCAGCAGCCAAGGAGACCTTCAGGGGTTATTTCGTCCGGCCAAGGAAAAACTGTTTTTT. Protein sequence: CASSQGDLQGLFRPAKEKLFF.

The chain links TRBV4-3 to TRBJ2-4; D perhaps matches TRBD2 (5 bases). V lost 0 bases and J lost 3, with 15 bases in between. From germline, CDR1 is LGHNA and CDR2 YSLEER. This CDR3 contains 17 residues. The CDR3, as DNA: TGCGCCAGCAGCCAAGATGCGAGGGAGAAAGGCAAAAACATTCAGTACTTC. Translating it yields CASSQDAREKGKNIQYF.

The rearrangement uses TRBV3-1 and TRBJ1-5; D remains ambiguous. V dropped 1 base and J dropped 5 bases, with 6 bases sitting between them. The CDR3 runs 13 residues. The germline CDR1 and CDR2 sequences are LGHDT and YNNKEL (reference sequence). The DNA of the CDR3 is TGTGCCAGCAGCCAAGGGTCCCATCAGCCCCAGCATTTT. Its translation: CASSQGSHQPQHF.

This chain's CDR3 is CASSLPMGETQYF. CDR3 nucleotides: TGCGCCAGCAGCCTCCCAATGGGGGAGACCCAGTACTTC. The V and J genes are TRBV5-1 and TRBJ2-5; unclear D gene. Germline CDR1 reads SGHRS; CDR2 reads YFSETQ. Trimming left V 4 bases short and J 5 bases short, with 12 bases between. The CDR3 sequence is 13 residues long.

This sequence joins TRBV29-1 and TRBJ2-3, with 7 bases identical to TRBD2. The length of the CDR3 is 15 residues. Germline CDR1 SQVTM, CDR2 ANQGSEA. CDR3 in amino acids: CGARTRLAGGDTQYF. The CDR3 DNA reads as TGCGGCGCCCGAACCCGACTAGCCGGGGGAGATACGCAGTATTTT.

With respect to this clonotype: This may be a read error: a much more frequent sequence differs by one nucleotide. The chain combines TRBV12-3 or TRBV12-4 with TRBJ2-3; D is unclear. CDR3 length: 12 residues. CDR3 bases: TGTGCCAGCACCCCTTCCACAGATGCGCAGTATTTT. This encodes CASTPSTDAQYF.

The chain has TRBV5-5 and TRBJ2-7; 7 bases align to TRBD1. The V and J ends lost 4 bases and 2 bases, in that order; junction bases with no gene match: 12. This CDR3 comprises 16 residues. CDR1 is SGHKS, CDR2 YYEKEE, per germline (reference sequence). The CDR3 loop reads CASSDLRQGPTYEQYF. The CDR3 DNA reads TGTGCCAGCAGCGACCTAAGACAGGGTCCTACCTACGAGCAGTACTTC.

The rearrangement uses TRBV3-1 and TRBJ2-1; no reliable D call. Germline values: CDR1 LGHDT, CDR2 YNNKEL (reference sequence). There are 14 residues in the CDR3. Trimming removed 1 base at V and 2 bases at J, with 6 bases between. CDR3 coding DNA: TGTGCCAGCAGCCAAGGAGACCCCTACAATGAGCAGTTCTTC. It yields the protein CASSQGDPYNEQFF.

With respect to this clonotype: The junction does not match germline at one end; this may be a read error. The chain is built from TRBV15 and TRBJ2-7; 8 bases fit TRBD1. The CDR3 loop spans 15 amino acids. Germline CDR1 is LNHNV and CDR2 is YYDKDF (reference sequence). In nucleotides, the CDR3 is TGTGTCACCAGCAGGACGACAGGGGACCCTCCCGAGCAGTACTTC. It encodes CVTSRTTGDPPEQYF.

The rearrangement joins TRBV7-2 to TRBJ2-7; D unclear. The J call could be wrong; TRBJ2-5 is a better fit for the DNA end. CDR1 and CDR2 (germline): SGHTA, FQGNSA. This CDR3 is built from 12 residues. The CDR3 DNA reads as TGTGCCAGCAGCCCTCCAGCGTCGACCCAGTACTTC. This translates into CASSPPASTQYF.

The chain is built from TRBV20-1 and TRBJ2-3; TRBD1 matches 8 bases. The CDR3 contains 16 residues. Germline CDR1 and CDR2: DFQATT and SNEGSKA (reference sequence). Losses at the gene ends were 0 bases for V and 6 bases for J; bases not matched to a gene: 11. The CDR3 loop is CSARDPGQGSWDTQYF. The CDR3 nucleotides are TGCAGTGCTAGAGATCCAGGACAGGGATCCTGGGATACGCAGTATTTT.

The rearrangement links TRBV5-1 to TRBJ2-3; weak D call: TRBD1 (5 bases). The CDR3 length is 16 residues. The V gene's germline CDR1 is SGHRS and CDR2 YFSETQ. Trimming removed 2 bases from V and 3 bases from J, with 16 bases in between. In nucleotides, the CDR3 is TGCGCCAGCAGCTTAATAAACGGACAACTAACAGATACGCAGTATTTT. Translating gives CASSLINGQLTDTQYF. Filled out from reference TRBV5-1 and TRBJ2-3, the complete variable domain reads KAGVTQTPRYLIKTRGQQVTLSCSPISGHRSVSWYQQTPGQGLQFLFEYFSETQRNKGNFPGRFSGRQFSNSRSEMNVSTLELGDSALYLCASSLINGQLTDTQYFGPGTRLTVL.

The V gene is TRBV3-1, the J gene TRBJ2-1, with 10 positions matching TRBD2. V gave up 0 bases and J gave up 10 bases; unmatched junction bases: 6. The CDR3 spans 15 residues. Germline V lookup: CDR1 LGHDT, CDR2 YNNKEL (reference sequence). Written as DNA, the CDR3 is TGTGCCAGCAGCCAAGAGACTAGCGGGTTCCCCGAGCAGTTCTTC. Amino acids: CASSQETSGFPEQFF.

The chain combines TRBV7-9 with TRBJ1-2; D remains unclear. V lost 2 bases, J lost 5 bases, and 12 bases lay in between. The CDR3 runs 14 residues. Germline V gene data show CDR1 as SEHNR and CDR2 as FQNEAQ (reference sequence). This CDR3 reads CASSLTGPEYGYTF. The CDR3 DNA reads TGTGCCAGCAGCTTAACCGGCCCGGAGTATGGCTACACCTTC.

The chain uses TRBV11-2 and TRBJ2-7; D gene unclear. Between the trimmed V and J ends, which lost 7 bases and 3 bases, there was a span of 13 bases. Germline CDR1 is SGHAT and CDR2 is FQNNGV. This CDR3 region has 13 residues. The CDR3 DNA is TGTGCCAGCATCTCCCCGACGGTCTACGAGCAGTACTTC. Amino acids: CASISPTVYEQYF.